Shown below are 5 T cell receptor beta chains from a single sample sequenced in a study of early T cells in non-severe SARS-CoV-2 infection. TCRdb re-derived calls from the 5' RACE reads in MiXCR, one entry per CDR3 protein. The top ten clones hold less than 2% of a sample with 70,000 or so distinct CDR3 sequences, 9.5% to 15% of them seen once. The sample taken for sequencing was whole blood. These receptors were obtained from an adult who was a healthcare worker with PCR-confirmed SARS-CoV-2 infection or an uninfected control (not recorded which).

This clonotype was seen many times. The J gene is TRBJ1-1, the V gene TRBV5-5, with a possible D match to TRBD1 (6 bases). Deletions cut 1 base from V and 5 bases from J, with 18 bases between. The CDR3 sequence is 16 residues long. CDR1 is SGHKS and CDR2 is YYEKEE in the germline V gene (reference sequence). CDR3 sequence (DNA): TGTGCCAGCAGCTTGACAGGGCGGACGGAATTGACTGAAGCTTTCTTT. Translation gives CASSLTGRTELTEAFF.

The V call is TRBV2, the J call TRBJ2-5; TRBD2 agrees at 9 bases. CDR1 is SNHLY, CDR2 FYNNEI, per germline. V trimming: 0 bases; J trimming: 6 bases; junction bases outside the gene matches: 11. CDR3 size: 17 residues. In nucleotides, the CDR3 is TGTGCCAGCAGTGAAGCGCTTTCGCGGGGGGGCCAGAAGACCCAGTACTTC. Translated, it gives CASSEALSRGGQKTQYF.

This clonotype was observed many times. The rearrangement uses TRBV3-1 and TRBJ2-1; 10 nucleotides match TRBD2. This CDR3 is built from 12 residues. V lost 3 bases and J lost 10; bases outside the gene matches: 0. Per germline, CDR1 LGHDT and CDR2 YNNKEL (reference sequence). In DNA, the CDR3 is TGTGCCAGCAGCCAGACTAGCGGGGAGCAGTTCTTC. Its translation: CASSQTSGEQFF.

In this sample, this clonotype turned up many times. The gene calls are TRBV7-2 and TRBJ2-1; D possibly corresponds to TRBD2 (7 bases). The length of the CDR3 is 16 residues. Trimming removed 2 bases from V and 9 bases from J, with 20 bases in between. The germline V gene encodes CDR1 SGHTA and CDR2 FQGNSA. CDR3 residues: CASSLYLGGPGFEQFF. Here the CDR3 DNA reads TGTGCCAGCAGCTTATATCTCGGGGGGCCCGGCTTTGAGCAGTTCTTC. Complete variable domain (other parts from reference TRBV7-2 and TRBJ2-1): GAGVSQSPSNKVTEKGKDVELRCDPISGHTALYWYRQSLGQGLEFLIYFQGNSAPDKSGLPSDRFSAERTGGSVSTLTIQRTQQEDSAVYLCASSLYLGGPGFEQFFGPGTRLTVL.

This rearrangement joins TRBV6-5 to TRBJ1-2; D perhaps matches TRBD1 (6 bases). Trimming removed 1 base from V and 11 bases from J, with 11 bases in between. The CDR3 consists of 12 residues. CDR1 is MNHEY, CDR2 SVGAGI, per germline. As DNA, the CDR3 is TGTGCCAGCAGTTACTGGGGGGCCTCTTACACCTTC. Amino acid sequence: CASSYWGASYTF.